These T cell receptor beta chains were read from a single sample in a study of T-cell reconstitution after alpha-beta-depleted transplantation in children. In TCRdb, the PCR reads were re-called with MiXCR into one record per CDR3 protein. The sample shows a few hundred thousand distinct CDR3 sequences, approximately 23% of them seen only once. The sequences come from PBMCs, mostly from graft donor cells, collected 180 days after TCRalphabeta/CD19-depleted stem cell transplant. All receptors come from a male patient aged 10-17 years who had a stem cell transplant for acute lymphoblastic leukemia, so the T cells may come from the graft donor. Both conserved end residues are part of each CDR3. The order of the fields is V gene, CDR3 length, J gene, D gene, clone size, CDR3 DNA, CDR3 protein. The D gene is left open where the match is weak. Size is omitted from some rows. Given values are once, few, many or a class for expanded clones.

V gene: TRBV5-1; CDR3 length: 15; J gene: TRBJ2-3; D gene: -; clone size: few; CDR3 DNA: TGCGCCAGCAGCTTGAGGGCTAGCGGCACAGATACGCAGTATTTT; CDR3 protein: CASSLRASGTDTQYF
V gene: TRBV10-3; CDR3 length: 11; J gene: TRBJ2-5; D gene: -; clone size: few; CDR3 DNA: TGTGCCATCAGTAGCCAAGAGACCCAGTACTTC; CDR3 protein: CAISSQETQYF
V gene: TRBV5-1; CDR3 length: 17; J gene: TRBJ2-5; D gene: -; clone size: few; CDR3 DNA: TGCGCCAGCAGCTTGGACCCCTCACAGGGACCCCAAGAGACCCAGTACTTC; CDR3 protein: CASSLDPSQGPQETQYF
V gene: TRBV7-3; CDR3 length: 14; J gene: TRBJ2-7; D gene: -; clone size: few; CDR3 DNA: TGTGCCAGCAGCTTGGCCGCTTCAGACTACGAGCAGTACTTC; CDR3 protein: CASSLAASDYEQYF
V gene: TRBV12-3/TRBV12-4; CDR3 length: 14; J gene: TRBJ2-5; D gene: -; clone size: many; CDR3 DNA: TGTGCCAGCAGTTTAAGGCCAGAACAAGAGACCCAGTACTTC; CDR3 protein: CASSLRPEQETQYF
V gene: TRBV4-1; CDR3 length: 17; J gene: TRBJ2-3; D gene: TRBD2; clone size: -; CDR3 DNA: TGCGCCAGCAGCCAAGATCCCGCTAGCGGGAGTACAGATACGCAGTATTTT; CDR3 protein: CASSQDPASGSTDTQYF
V gene: TRBV20-1; CDR3 length: 15; J gene: TRBJ2-1; D gene: TRBD1; clone size: -; CDR3 DNA: TGCAGTGCTAAAATGGGGACAGATTCCTACAATGAGCAGTTCTTC; CDR3 protein: CSAKMGTDSYNEQFF
V gene: TRBV20-1; CDR3 length: 13; J gene: TRBJ2-7; D gene: -; clone size: few; CDR3 DNA: TGCAGTGCTACACCTTGGGACTTTGGCGAGCAGTACTTC; CDR3 protein: CSATPWDFGEQYF
V gene: TRBV5-6; CDR3 length: 15; J gene: TRBJ2-5; D gene: -; clone size: -; CDR3 DNA: TGTGCCAGCAGCTTGGTAGGACAGAACCAAGAGACCCAGTACTTC; CDR3 protein: CASSLVGQNQETQYF
V gene: TRBV28; CDR3 length: 14; J gene: TRBJ2-1; D gene: -; clone size: -; CDR3 DNA: TGTGCCAGCAGCCTAATCGTTATTCCAAATGAGCAGTTCTTC; CDR3 protein: CASSLIVIPNEQFF
V gene: TRBV7-6; CDR3 length: 17; J gene: TRBJ2-7; D gene: TRBD1; clone size: few; CDR3 DNA: TGTGCCAGCAGCCTTACCCCCGGGACAGGGGGCTTGAACGAGCAGTACTTC; CDR3 protein: CASSLTPGTGGLNEQYF
V gene: TRBV9; CDR3 length: 14; J gene: TRBJ1-6; D gene: TRBD1; clone size: -; CDR3 DNA: TGTGCCAGCAGCTCCGGGACAGGGTTTTCACCCCTCCACTTT; CDR3 protein: CASSSGTGFSPLHF
V gene: TRBV20-1; CDR3 length: 14; J gene: TRBJ2-3; D gene: -; clone size: -; CDR3 DNA: TGCAGTGCTAGCTGGGGAGGTAGGACAGATACGCAGTATTTT; CDR3 protein: CSASWGGRTDTQYF
V gene: TRBV25-1; CDR3 length: 16; J gene: TRBJ2-5; D gene: -; clone size: -; CDR3 DNA: TGTGCCAGCAGCTGGCTAGGCCTAGCCGCGAGGGAGACCCAGTACTTC; CDR3 protein: CASSWLGLAARETQYF
V gene: TRBV6-1; CDR3 length: 13; J gene: TRBJ2-3; D gene: -; clone size: -; CDR3 DNA: TGTGCCGCAAGGGAATTGAGCACAGATACGCAGTATTTT; CDR3 protein: CAARELSTDTQYF
V gene: TRBV4-1; CDR3 length: 17; J gene: TRBJ1-3; D gene: -; clone size: -; CDR3 DNA: TGCGCCAGCAGCCAAGGCCCCTGGAAAAAGGCTGGAAACACCACATATTTT; CDR3 protein: CASSQGPWKKAGNTTYF